These 26 T cell receptor beta chains originate from one sample sequenced in a study of technical replicates of blood from a handful of donors. The protocol was immunoSEQ multiplex PCR, while the TCRdb copy is restricted to in-frame clones and leaves out a portion. The sample consists of tens of thousands of clones, about nine tenths of them appearing once. Material for sequencing was T cells isolated from PBMCs. Every receptor here comes from a human donor in good health.

This clone has a handful of counts. The rearrangement links TRBV21-1 to TRBJ1-1; the D call of TRBD1 is as the table states it, not checked on the DNA. TRBV21-1 is shown as a pseudogene. The CDR3 runs to 14 residues. The chain's CDR3 is CASSRQGAGTEAFF. The CDR3 nucleotides are TGTGCCAGCAGCAGGCAGGGGGCTGGCACTGAAGCTTTCTTT.

The rearrangement joins TRBV6-5 to TRBJ2-3, with TRBD2 identical over 11 bases. This CDR3 has 14 residues. Germline assignment: CDR1 MNHEY and CDR2 SVGAGI. V lost 2 bases, J lost 13 bases, and 8 bases stayed unmatched. CDR3 region: CASSYVGTSGVEYF. CDR3 coding DNA: TGTGCCAGCAGTTACGTTGGGACTAGCGGTGTGGAGTATTTT.

The CDR3: CASRPQGSSGNTIYF. Here the CDR3 DNA reads TGTGCCAGCAGGCCCCAGGGGTCCTCTGGAAACACCATATATTTT. V is TRBV6-5 and J is TRBJ1-3; a possible D gene is TRBD1 (6 bases). There are 15 residues in the CDR3. The germline CDR1 and CDR2 sequences are MNHEY and SVGAGI. V was pared by 6 bases and J by 0 bases, with 12 bases between.

The gene calls are TRBV7-9 and TRBJ2-2; D gene uncertain. Germline CDR1 and CDR2: SEHNR and FQNEAQ (reference sequence). This CDR3 spans 17 amino acids. Deletions cut 4 bases from V and 0 bases from J, with 15 bases between. The CDR3 region has the DNA TGTGCCAGCAGCTCCCCCCTGGGCAGATCGAACACCGGGGAGCTGTTTTTT. Translation gives CASSSPLGRSNTGELFF.

This chain joins TRBV6-1 and TRBJ1-2; perhaps TRBD1 as D (6 bases). Germline CDR1 MNHNS, CDR2 SASEGT. The CDR3 contains 15 residues. Trimming removed 6 bases from V and 4 bases from J, with 18 bases in between. The CDR3 DNA is TGTGCCAGCAGCCATCCTACAGGGCTCGGCTATGGCTACACCTTC. Protein product: CASSHPTGLGYGYTF.

The V and J genes are TRBV19 and TRBJ2-1; possibly TRBD2 for D (5 bases). The length of the CDR3 is 13 residues. V gave up 10 bases and J gave up 6 bases, with 16 bases separating them. In germline, CDR1 is LNHDA, CDR2 SQIVND (reference sequence). CDR3 protein: CATQSGNINEQFF. The CDR3 region has the DNA TGTGCCACTCAAAGCGGAAACATCAATGAGCAGTTCTTC.

This chain uses TRBV14 with TRBJ2-2; 7 positions agree with TRBD1. V lost 0 bases and J lost 1; bases outside the gene matches: 2. From germline, CDR1 is SGHDN and CDR2 FVKESK. The CDR3 is 16 residues long. The CDR3 DNA follows: TGTGCCAGCAGCCAAGAAGGGGGCCAGAACACCGGGGAGCTGTTTTTT. Translating gives CASSQEGGQNTGELFF.

The rearrangement uses TRBV6-1 and TRBJ1-5; D remains unclear. This CDR3 comprises 13 residues. The V end was cut by 3 bases, the J end by 9 bases, with 12 bases between. Germline V gene data show CDR1 as MNHNS and CDR2 as SASEGT. The chain's CDR3 is CASSDLGSRPQHF. The CDR3 DNA is TGTGCCAGCAGTGACTTGGGGAGCCGGCCCCAGCATTTT.

The chain links TRBV6-1 to TRBJ2-5, with 7 bases fitting TRBD1. This CDR3 is built from 14 residues. The junction had 4 bases not matched to a gene; V was cut back by 4 bases and J by 2 bases. The germline V gene encodes CDR1 MNHNS and CDR2 SASEGT. The CDR3 loop is CASSATGMQETQYF. CDR3 nucleotides: TGTGCCAGCAGTGCGACAGGGATGCAAGAGACCCAGTACTTC.

The chain recombines TRBV10-1 with TRBJ2-5; D might be TRBD2 (5 bases). CDR3 length: 14 amino acids. From germline, CDR1 is WNHNN and CDR2 SYGVQD (reference sequence). The V end was cut by 5 bases, the J end by 1 base, with 11 bases between. The chain's CDR3 is CASSRRETQETQYF. CDR3 in DNA: TGCGCCAGCAGTAGAAGGGAGACCCAAGAGACCCAGTACTTC.

The V and J genes are TRBV28 and TRBJ2-5; perhaps TRBD2 as D (6 bases). CDR3 length: 15 residues. V gave up 6 bases and J gave up 5 bases, with 19 bases separating them. Germline lookup yields CDR1 MDHEN and CDR2 SYDVKM. The CDR3 loop reads CASSPGLSGEETQYF. The CDR3 nucleotides are TGTGCCAGCAGCCCGGGACTTTCCGGGGAGGAGACCCAGTACTTC.

The genes are TRBV27 and TRBJ2-1; maybe TRBD1 (6 bases). The CDR3 contains 14 residues. The germline gives CDR1 MNHEY, CDR2 SMNVEV (reference sequence). V was clipped by 6 bases and J by 9 bases, with 18 bases between them. As DNA, the CDR3 is TGTGCCAGCAGCGTGACAGGACTCGTTAGTGAGCAGTTCTTC. The encoded protein is CASSVTGLVSEQFF.

The chain carries TRBV4-1 and TRBJ2-7, with D maybe TRBD1 (5 bases). The CDR3 spans 16 residues. V lost 0 bases to trimming and J lost 4 bases, with 16 bases between them. CDR1 and CDR2 from the germline V gene are MGHRA and YSYEKL. CDR3 region: CASSQDLALGAYEQYF. DNA for the CDR3: TGCGCCAGCAGCCAAGACCTGGCGCTAGGGGCGTACGAGCAGTACTTC.

The rearrangement links TRBV6-5 to TRBJ2-7; 9 bases agree with TRBD2. Germline V gene data show CDR1 as MNHEY and CDR2 as SVGAGI. The CDR3 has 15 residues. V lost 6 bases, J lost 4 bases, and 10 bases stayed unmatched. CDR3 protein: CASRPKPGLAYEQYF. CDR3 nucleotide sequence: TGTGCCAGCAGGCCGAAACCGGGACTAGCTTACGAGCAGTACTTC.

The genes are TRBV6-5 and TRBJ1-3, with 9 bases matching TRBD1. Losses at the gene ends were 5 bases for V and 5 bases for J; bases not matched to a gene: 4. The CDR3 length is 14 residues. The germline CDR1 and CDR2 sequences are MNHEY and SVGAGI. The CDR3 reads CASSRDRVRNTIYF. DNA for the CDR3: TGTGCCAGCAGTCGGGACAGGGTGAGAAACACCATATATTTT.

The chain employs TRBV29-1 and TRBJ2-1, with a tentative D call TRBD1 (5 bases). V was pared by 8 bases and J by 8 bases, with 13 bases between. The CDR3 is made up of 11 amino acids. The V gene's germline CDR1 is SQVTM and CDR2 ANQGSEA. The CDR3 bases are TGCAGCTTAGGGGCACTTGATGAGCAGTTCTTC. Amino acid sequence: CSLGALDEQFF.

This chain joins TRBV6-5 and TRBJ1-2; TRBD1 matches at 8 bases. The V segment lost 6 bases and the J segment 1 base; nucleotides outside the gene matches: 4. CDR1 and CDR2 from the germline V gene are MNHEY and SVGAGI. The CDR3 consists of 14 residues. The CDR3 region has the DNA TGTGCCAGCAGCCAGGGGGCGGGTAACTATGGCTACACCTTC. Residues: CASSQGAGNYGYTF.

The chain combines TRBV5-1 with TRBJ1-1; no clear D. This CDR3 contains 15 residues. Germline assignment: CDR1 SGHRS and CDR2 YFSETQ. The V end lost 0 bases, the J end lost 3 bases, and 12 bases lay between the germline ends. The CDR3 here is CASSLVGQWDTEAFF. In nucleotides, the CDR3 is TGCGCCAGCAGCTTGGTGGGCCAATGGGACACTGAAGCTTTCTTT.

This clone was seen a single time. The chain carries TRBV28 and TRBJ1-4; weak D call: TRBD1 (6 bases). Looked up from germline, CDR1 is MDHEN and CDR2 is SYDVKM. Trimming removed 2 bases at V and 4 bases at J, with 17 bases between. The CDR3 consists of 17 residues. The DNA of the CDR3 is TGTGCCAGCAGTTTAGGCGGGGGGCGTATAGGTAATGAAAAACTGTTTTTT. Translating it yields CASSLGGGRIGNEKLFF. Full variable domain (missing parts from reference TRBV28 and TRBJ1-4): DVKVTQSSRYLVKRTGEKVFLECVQDMDHENMFWYRQDPGLGLRLIYFSYDVKMKEKGDIPEGYSVSREKKERFSLILESASTNQTSMYLCASSLGGGRIGNEKLFFGSGTQLSVL.

The CDR3 DNA is TGTGCCAGCAGCACCACTTCCGGGACAGGGAAGGAAGAGCAGTACTTC. Encoded protein: CASSTTSGTGKEEQYF. V and J are TRBV5-4 and TRBJ2-7; the match to TRBD1 covers 9 bases. The germline gives CDR1 SGHNT, CDR2 YYREEE (reference sequence). V lost 4 bases to trimming and J lost 7 bases; unmatched junction nucleotides: 15. This CDR3 contains 16 residues.

J is TRBJ2-5 and V is TRBV25-1; D is possibly TRBD1 (6 bases). Trimming cost V 1 base and J 2 bases, with 20 bases left between them. Germline loops: CDR1 MGHDK, CDR2 SYGVNS. This CDR3 is built from 18 residues. The CDR3 reads CASSEFPPRTAIQETQYF. CDR3 bases: TGTGCCAGCAGTGAATTCCCTCCCAGGACAGCCATACAAGAGACCCAGTACTTC.

This clone was counted a single time. The J gene is TRBJ1-1, the V gene TRBV19, with a possible D match to TRBD1 (5 bases). V shed 7 bases and J shed 6 bases, with 12 bases lying between them. Germline values: CDR1 LNHDA, CDR2 SQIVND (reference sequence). The CDR3 is 12 residues long. CDR3 in DNA: TGTGCCAGTACCAACCCCAGGGCTGAAGCTTTCTTT. Amino acid sequence: CASTNPRAEAFF.

The chain joins TRBV6-5 to TRBJ1-3; 7 bases line up with TRBD1. Germline-derived CDR1 and CDR2 are MNHEY and SVGAGI. The CDR3 sequence is 15 residues long. After removal of 2 bases from V and 3 bases from J, the junction contained 4 bases not matched to a gene. The CDR3 nucleotides read TGTGCCAGCAGTTACGACAGGGCTAATGGAAACACCATATATTTT. This encodes CASSYDRANGNTIYF.

The chain is built from TRBV29-1 and TRBJ2-1; D is undetermined. The CDR3 has 14 residues. The V end lost 4 bases, the J end lost 0 bases, and 10 bases lay between the germline ends. Germline V gives CDR1 SQVTM, CDR2 ANQGSEA. In nucleotides, the CDR3 is TGCAGCGTTGGTAGGCGGATCTCCTACAATGAGCAGTTCTTC. It encodes CSVGRRISYNEQFF.

The chain carries TRBV25-1 and TRBJ1-1; D is uncertain. The CDR3 has 14 amino acids. Trimming took off 5 bases at V and 7 bases at J, with 17 bases between the two ends. Germline V gene data show CDR1 as MGHDK and CDR2 as SYGVNS. As DNA, the CDR3 is TGTGCCAGCAGTCCACTCAGGAGGGAGAGTGAAGCTTTCTTT. This gives the protein CASSPLRRESEAFF.

The V call is TRBV7-6, the J call TRBJ2-1; 11 bases align to TRBD2. After removal of 5 bases from V and 6 bases from J, the junction contained 3 bases not matched to a gene. The CDR3 is 14 residues long. Per germline, CDR1 SGHVS and CDR2 FNYEAQ. The CDR3 DNA is TGTGCCAGCAGCCCCGGGACTAGCGGCAATGAGCAGTTCTTC. Protein product: CASSPGTSGNEQFF.